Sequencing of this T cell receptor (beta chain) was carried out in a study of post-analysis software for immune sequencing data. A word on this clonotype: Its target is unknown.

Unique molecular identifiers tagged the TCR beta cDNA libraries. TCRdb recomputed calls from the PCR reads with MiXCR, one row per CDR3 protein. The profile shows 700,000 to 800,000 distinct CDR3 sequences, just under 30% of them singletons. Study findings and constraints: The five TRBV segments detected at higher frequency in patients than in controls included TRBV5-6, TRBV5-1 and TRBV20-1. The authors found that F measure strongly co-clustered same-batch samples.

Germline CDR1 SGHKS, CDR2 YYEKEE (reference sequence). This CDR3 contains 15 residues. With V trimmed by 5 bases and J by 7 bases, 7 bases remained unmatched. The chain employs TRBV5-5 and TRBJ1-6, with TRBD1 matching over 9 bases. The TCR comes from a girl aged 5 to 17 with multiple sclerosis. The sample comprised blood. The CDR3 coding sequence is TGTGCCAGCAGGGGGGACAGGGAGGAGAATTCACCCCTCCACTTT. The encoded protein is CASRGDREENSPLHF.